The clone carrying this TCR beta chain has only one observation. Antigen unknown. CDR1 and CDR2 from the germline V gene are ENHRY and SYGVKD. Trimming took 2 bases from V and 3 from J, leaving 4 bases between them. CDR3 length equals 13 residues. The protocol was immunoSEQ multiplex PCR, while the TCRdb copy is restricted to in-frame clones and leaves out a portion. The table has 75,000 to 95,000 clones, 85% to 95% seen once. This sample was included in a study of OX40 agonist ivuxolimab in advanced cancers. Whole-study findings and limits: At 0.1 to 3.0 mg/kg, clonal expansion of CD4+ and CD8+ blood T cells had occurred by week 6.

The V call is TRBV10-3, the J call TRBJ2-2; D unresolved. The specimen comprised CD4+ or CD8+ T cells sorted from blood, sampled in a trial of the OX40 agonist ivuxolimab. The origin of this receptor is an adult with an advanced solid tumor such as melanoma, head and neck, liver or kidney cancer. For the CDR3, the DNA is TGTGCCATCAGTGAGACAGACACCGGGGAGCTGTTTTTT. Encoded protein: CAISETDTGELFF.